Below, 29 T cell receptor beta chains from the same sample are listed, as sequenced in a study of T cell changes during pregnancy in multiple sclerosis. The table came from immunoSEQ multiplex PCR; TCRdb's copy has only in-frame clones and leaves some out. The sample contains roughly 39,000 clones, just over 90% of which appear only once. The sample in question was CD4+ T cells from peripheral blood mononuclear cells, obtained in the first trimester of pregnancy. These receptors were taken from a female donor in good health, enrolled as a control in a pregnancy study.

The rearrangement links TRBV9 to TRBJ1-4; a possible D gene is TRBD1 (6 bases). Per germline, CDR1 SGDLS and CDR2 YYNGEE. V gave up 3 bases and J gave up 7 bases, with 16 bases separating them. This CDR3 comprises 15 residues. CDR3 amino acids: CASSGHQGRGEKLFF. The DNA of the CDR3 is TGTGCCAGCAGCGGTCACCAGGGGCGTGGTGAAAAACTGTTTTTT.

The CDR3 sequence is CASRLGVAGQETQYF. The CDR3 nucleotides are TGTGCCAGTAGACTAGGTGTAGCGGGCCAAGAGACCCAGTACTTC. The V gene is TRBV19, the J gene TRBJ2-5; 7 bases align to TRBD2. V was clipped by 6 bases and J by 1 base; unmatched bases: 8. This CDR3 comprises 15 residues. Per germline, CDR1 LNHDA and CDR2 SQIVND (reference sequence).

The J gene is TRBJ1-1, the V gene TRBV18, with D tentatively TRBD1 (5 bases). The CDR3 is made up of 13 amino acids. Germline CDR1 is KGHSH and CDR2 is LQKENI. The V gene lost 1 base and the J gene lost 5 bases, with 8 bases spanning the gap. The CDR3, as DNA: TGTGCCAGCTCACCACAGGGGAGGACTGAAGCTTTCTTT. As protein: CASSPQGRTEAFF.

The DNA for the CDR3 is TGTGCCAGCAGCCAAGATCTTCCGGGGGTTGGCGGGGAGCTGTTTTTT. It translates to CASSQDLPGVGGELFF. The J gene is TRBJ2-2, the V gene TRBV14; D is possibly TRBD2 (6 bases). CDR3 length: 16 residues. In germline, CDR1 is SGHDN, CDR2 FVKESK. Trimming removed 0 bases from V and 7 bases from J, with 15 bases in between.

The chain couples TRBV18 to TRBJ2-5; 12 bases match TRBD1. Germline V gives CDR1 KGHSH, CDR2 LQKENI. This CDR3 region has 15 residues. With 3 bases clipped from V and 5 bases from J, the junction kept 4 bases outside the gene matches. The DNA for the CDR3 is TGTGCCAGCTCACCGGGACAGGGGGCTGGGGAGACCCAGTACTTC. Its translation is CASSPGQGAGETQYF.

The chain carries TRBV28 and TRBJ1-4, with unresolved D. The CDR3 spans 14 residues. The germline gives CDR1 MDHEN, CDR2 SYDVKM. V was shortened by 5 bases and J by 3 bases, with 10 bases between the two germline ends. The CDR3 DNA sequence: TGTGCCAGCAGTCTTCGACACTCTAATGAAAAACTGTTTTTT. This translates into CASSLRHSNEKLFF.

The gene calls are TRBV7-2 and TRBJ2-2; TRBD1 aligns across 7 bases. Germline-derived CDR1 and CDR2 are SGHTA and FQGNSA. The CDR3 covers 13 residues. With V trimmed by 3 bases and J by 7 bases, 2 bases remained unmatched. The CDR3 sequence: CASSFQGDGELFF. The CDR3, as DNA: TGTGCCAGCAGCTTCCAGGGGGACGGGGAGCTGTTTTTT.

The chain combines TRBV6-4 with TRBJ2-2, with D possibly matching TRBD1 (6 bases). V lost 6 bases to trimming and J lost 6 bases, with 14 bases between them. CDR3 size: 14 residues. From germline, CDR1 is MRHNA and CDR2 SNTAGT. CDR3 region: CASSVGQNAGELFF. Written as DNA, the CDR3 is TGTGCCAGCAGCGTTGGACAGAATGCCGGGGAGCTGTTTTTT.

The chain recombines TRBV7-2 with TRBJ2-1; 7 bases agree with TRBD2. The length of the CDR3 is 14 residues. Unmatched junction bases numbered 12, after V lost 8 bases and J lost 8 bases. The germline V gene encodes CDR1 SGHTA and CDR2 FQGNSA. For the CDR3, the DNA is TGTGCCAGCGGTAAGCGGGGCCGGTACGATGAGCAGTTCTTC. It translates to CASGKRGRYDEQFF.

This chain joins TRBV7-2 and TRBJ1-1; the D gene is possibly TRBD1 (6 bases). Germline V gives CDR1 SGHTA, CDR2 FQGNSA. CDR3 length equals 13 residues. Trimming took 4 bases from V and 1 from J, leaving 7 bases between them. The CDR3: CASSSGANTEAFF. The DNA for the CDR3 is TGTGCCAGCAGCTCAGGGGCGAACACTGAAGCTTTCTTT.

The chain uses TRBV7-2 and TRBJ2-5; possibly TRBD1 for D (6 bases). The germline gives CDR1 SGHTA, CDR2 FQGNSA. V was cut by 8 bases and J by 2 bases, with 18 bases left in between. The CDR3 consists of 15 residues. The CDR3 DNA is TGTGCCAGCGGACGACCCGGGACACAACAAGAGACCCAGTACTTC. Translation gives CASGRPGTQQETQYF.

The V and J genes are TRBV5-1 and TRBJ1-6, with 7 positions matching TRBD1. The J segment lost 9 bases and the V segment lost 0 bases, leaving 3 bases of the junction unmatched. CDR3 length equals 14 residues. Germline V gene lookup returns CDR1 SGHRS and CDR2 YFSETQ. CDR3 amino acids: CASSLVTGASPLHF. The CDR3 DNA follows: TGCGCCAGCAGCTTGGTAACAGGGGCTTCACCCCTCCACTTT.

The chain links TRBV4-3 to TRBJ1-3, with TRBD1 identical over 7 bases. The germline CDR1 and CDR2 sequences are LGHNA and YSLEER. V shed 4 bases, J shed 4 bases, and the junction held 10 bases outside the gene matches. The length of the CDR3 is 16 residues. CDR3 sequence (DNA): TGCGCCAGCAGCCGATCGACAGGGTCAGGGGGAAACACCATATATTTT. As protein: CASSRSTGSGGNTIYF.

This sequence joins TRBV5-5 and TRBJ1-6, with 8 bases identical to TRBD1. Looked up from germline, CDR1 is SGHKS and CDR2 is YYEKEE (reference sequence). This CDR3 spans 15 amino acids. V dropped 4 bases and J dropped 10; count of bases not matched to a gene: 10. This CDR3 reads CASSGQGQAGSPLHF. The CDR3 DNA follows: TGTGCCAGCAGCGGACAGGGACAGGCCGGCTCACCCCTCCACTTT.

The rearrangement joins TRBV28 to TRBJ2-7; the D gene is possibly TRBD2 (6 bases). Trimming shortened V by 5 bases and J by 2 bases, and 13 bases separated the two germline ends. This CDR3 has 14 amino acids. Germline V CDR1 and CDR2: MDHEN, SYDVKM. The CDR3 loop is CASSPEGLTYEQYF. The CDR3 DNA reads TGTGCCAGCAGTCCGGAGGGACTTACCTACGAGCAGTACTTC.

This clone has just one count. V gene TRBV7-9 combines with J gene TRBJ1-1; the D gene is possibly TRBD1 (5 bases). The V and J ends lost 7 bases and 3 bases respectively, with 18 bases between them. The CDR3 sequence is 15 residues long. Germline V CDR1 and CDR2: SEHNR, FQNEAQ (reference sequence). The CDR3 DNA reads as TGTGCCAGCACCGTTGCGGGGGGAGGGGACACTGAAGCTTTCTTT. Protein sequence: CASTVAGGGDTEAFF.

This clone has only one observation. The rearrangement joins TRBV11-2 to TRBJ1-6, with D possibly being TRBD1 (5 bases). Per the germline V gene, CDR1 is SGHAT and CDR2 is FQNNGV. The CDR3 is made up of 16 amino acids. The ends were cut back, 5 bases at V and 0 bases at J, with 11 bases in the middle. The CDR3 sequence: CASSGGFSSYNSPLHF. The CDR3 DNA reads TGTGCCAGCAGCGGGGGGTTCAGCTCCTATAATTCACCCCTCCACTTT.

J is TRBJ2-7 and V is TRBV20-1; tentative D call: TRBD2 (6 bases). Germline values: CDR1 DFQATT, CDR2 SNEGSKA (reference sequence). Deletions cut 6 bases from V and 7 bases from J, with 13 bases between. The CDR3 loop spans 11 amino acids. The CDR3 DNA sequence: TGCAGTGCAGGGACTCAACTGGAGCAGTACTTC. This translates into CSAGTQLEQYF.

This chain connects TRBV19 to TRBJ2-1; D perhaps matches TRBD1 (6 bases). The CDR3 contains 14 residues. Between the trimmed V and J ends, which lost 3 bases and 5 bases, there was a span of 11 bases. Germline lookup yields CDR1 LNHDA and CDR2 SQIVND (reference sequence). The CDR3 loop is CASSIYAGDNEQFF. The CDR3 DNA reads TGTGCCAGTAGTATTTACGCAGGGGACAATGAGCAGTTCTTC. The full variable domain, completed using reference TRBV19 and TRBJ2-1, is DGGITQSPKYLFRKEGQNVTLSCEQNLNHDAMYWYRQDPGQGLRLIYYSQIVNDFQKGDIAEGYSVSREKKESFPLTVTSAQKNPTAFYLCASSIYAGDNEQFFGPGTRLTVL.

The chain employs TRBV11-3 and TRBJ2-2, with a possible D match to TRBD1 (5 bases). The CDR3 consists of 16 residues. Germline lookup yields CDR1 SGHNT and CDR2 YENEEA. Trimming pared 5 bases from V and 4 bases from J, leaving 17 bases between. The CDR3 DNA is TGTGCCAGCAGCCTAGGACCTGACAGACCCACCGGGGAGCTGTTTTTT. It specifies CASSLGPDRPTGELFF.

The chain carries TRBV28 and TRBJ1-1; D unresolved. The CDR3 has 13 residues. Germline CDR1 and CDR2: MDHEN and SYDVKM. V dropped 5 bases and J dropped 7 bases, with 14 bases sitting between them. CDR3 sequence reads: CASSPTAVGEAFF. CDR3 in DNA: TGTGCCAGCAGTCCCACAGCGGTGGGTGAAGCTTTCTTT.

The chain has TRBV6-5 and TRBJ1-4; no clear D. The CDR3 contains 13 residues. CDR1 is MNHEY, CDR2 SVGAGI, per germline. V was pared by 6 bases and J by 5 bases, with 10 bases between. CDR3 bases: TGTGCCAGCAGCGGGGTCCAAAATGAAAAACTGTTTTTT. Residues: CASSGVQNEKLFF.

The V call is TRBV5-4, the J call TRBJ2-3, with D tentatively TRBD1 (6 bases). Germline-derived CDR1 and CDR2 are SGHNT and YYREEE (reference sequence). Trimming removed 1 base from V and 4 bases from J, with 10 bases in between. The CDR3 consists of 14 residues. CDR3 in amino acids: CASSLRTEADTQYF. CDR3 DNA: TGTGCCAGCAGCTTGAGGACAGAGGCAGATACGCAGTATTTT.

This chain joins TRBV30 and TRBJ1-6; tentatively, D is TRBD1 (5 bases). The V gene's germline CDR1 is GTSNPN and CDR2 SVGIG (reference sequence). Trimming removed 4 bases at V and 0 bases at J, with 10 bases between. The CDR3 totals 15 residues. The CDR3 DNA follows: TGTGCCTGGAACGGGGGGAGCTCCTATAATTCACCCCTCCACTTT. This gives the protein CAWNGGSSYNSPLHF.

This clone was recorded once. The rearrangement uses TRBV11-2 and TRBJ2-1, with D possibly matching TRBD1 (5 bases). This CDR3 is 15 amino acids long. V lost 6 bases and J lost 0, with 12 bases in between. CDR1 and CDR2 from the germline V gene are SGHAT and FQNNGV. The CDR3 protein is CASRPDISSYNEQFF. The CDR3 region has the DNA TGTGCCAGCAGGCCGGACATAAGCTCCTACAATGAGCAGTTCTTC. Full variable domain (missing parts from reference TRBV11-2 and TRBJ2-1): EAGVAQSPRYKIIEKRQSVAFWCNPISGHATLYWYQQILGQGPKLLIQFQNNGVVDDSQLPKDRFSAERLKGVDSTLKIQPAKLEDSAVYLCASRPDISSYNEQFFGPGTRLTVL.

The chain links TRBV7-6 to TRBJ2-2; D might be TRBD1 (6 bases). Per the germline V gene, CDR1 is SGHVS and CDR2 is FNYEAQ. The CDR3 covers 15 residues. V was pared by 6 bases and J by 2 bases, with 13 bases between. Here the CDR3 DNA reads TGTGCCAGCAGACCTCTACAGGGAAACACCGGGGAGCTGTTTTTT. Its translation is CASRPLQGNTGELFF.

The rearrangement joins TRBV6-6 to TRBJ1-2; tentative D call: TRBD1 (5 bases). Germline CDR1 is MNHNY and CDR2 is SVGAGI (reference sequence). The V and J ends lost 11 bases and 1 base respectively, with 11 bases between them. The CDR3 contains 12 residues. CDR3 sequence: CAGGRVNYGYTF. The CDR3 nucleotides read TGTGCCGGTGGCAGGGTTAACTATGGCTACACCTTC.

The chain combines TRBV7-3 with TRBJ2-5; 8 nucleotides match TRBD1. Losses at the gene ends were 5 bases for V and 5 bases for J; bases not matched to a gene: 4. Per the germline V gene, CDR1 is SGHTA and CDR2 is FQGTGA. The CDR3 is 13 residues long. The CDR3 is CASSPRTGETQYF. CDR3 nucleotides: TGTGCCAGCAGCCCCCGGACAGGGGAGACCCAGTACTTC.

The chain joins TRBV6-5 to TRBJ2-2; D perhaps matches TRBD1 (6 bases). Germline V lookup: CDR1 MNHEY, CDR2 SVGAGI. The CDR3 loop spans 15 amino acids. V lost 6 bases, J lost 3 bases, and 14 bases lay in between. In nucleotides, the CDR3 is TGTGCCAGCAGGCCGACAGGTCGTTACACCGGGGAGCTGTTTTTT. This translates into CASRPTGRYTGELFF.